The 31 T cell receptor beta chains given below trace back to one sample, sequenced in a study of cytomegalovirus exposure and HLA in healthy donors. PCR employed 60 Vbeta and 13 Jbeta primers. The repertoire was sequenced with immunoSEQ multiplex PCR; TCRdb's copy has only in-frame clones and lacks some. The sample spans 180,000 or so clones; the ten largest clones claim approximately 0.72%. Sequences were obtained from PBMCs. Every receptor here comes from a woman younger than 30 in good health and CMV-seropositive.

This rearrangement joins TRBV7-9 to TRBJ1-2, with 10 bases lining up with TRBD1. CDR3 size: 16 residues. In germline, CDR1 is SEHNR, CDR2 FQNEAQ (reference sequence). Germline trimming cut 8 bases from V and 4 bases from J; bases unmatched to any gene: 13. The CDR3 DNA reads as TGTGCCAGCGAGGGGGGACAGGGGTCAATGGGCTATGGCTACACCTTC. Translated: CASEGGQGSMGYGYTF.

The V gene is TRBV5-4, the J gene TRBJ2-5; D is perhaps TRBD2 (5 bases). Germline assignment: CDR1 SGHNT and CDR2 YYREEE (reference sequence). The V and J ends lost 4 bases and 1 base respectively, with 14 bases between them. The CDR3 extends over 15 amino acids. CDR3 bases: TGTGCCAGCAGCACCCGGGATAACCTCCAAGAGACCCAGTACTTC. Protein: CASSTRDNLQETQYF.

The chain is built from TRBV6-1 and TRBJ2-1; 7 bases are a match to TRBD1. Germline CDR1 and CDR2: MNHNS and SASEGT. V was clipped by 10 bases and J by 5 bases; unmatched bases: 8. This CDR3 has 13 amino acids. The DNA for the CDR3 is TGTGCCATCGAGACAGGGTCCGACAATGAGCAGTTCTTC. Translated: CAIETGSDNEQFF.

The CDR3 protein is CSVNDRKETQYF. The CDR3 nucleotides are TGCAGCGTGAATGACAGGAAAGAGACCCAGTACTTC. The chain links TRBV29-1 to TRBJ2-5, with D perhaps matching TRBD1 (6 bases). There are 12 residues in the CDR3. Trimming cost V 6 bases and J 3 bases, with 11 bases left between them. Germline assignment: CDR1 SQVTM and CDR2 ANQGSEA.

The chain carries TRBV2 and TRBJ1-2; D uncertain. Trimming pared 3 bases from V and 4 bases from J, leaving 6 bases between. The germline gives CDR1 SNHLY, CDR2 FYNNEI. The CDR3 is 12 amino acids. The DNA for the CDR3 is TGTGCCAGCAGTGAGGCTTCCTATGGCTACACCTTC. Translation: CASSEASYGYTF.

This chain links TRBV7-8 with TRBJ1-1; D gene uncertain. The CDR3 has 14 residues. Trimming shortened V by 1 base and J by 0 bases, and 6 bases separated the two germline ends. Germline CDR1 and CDR2: SGHVS and FQNEAQ. CDR3 sequence: CASSLVQVNTEAFF. CDR3 nucleotides: TGTGCCAGCAGCTTAGTTCAGGTGAACACTGAAGCTTTCTTT.

The rearrangement joins TRBV28 to TRBJ1-3; 8 bases align to TRBD1. After removal of 5 bases from V and 8 bases from J, the junction contained 11 bases not matched to a gene. The CDR3 is made up of 15 amino acids. Germline values: CDR1 MDHEN, CDR2 SYDVKM. Here the CDR3 reads CASSEPRTGMDTIYF. CDR3 DNA: TGTGCCAGCAGTGAACCCCGGACAGGGATGGACACCATATATTTT.

The CDR3 nucleotides read TGTGCCAGCAGTGAAACGGGAGTGCCTAACTATGGCTACACCTTC. Translating gives CASSETGVPNYGYTF. The V and J genes are TRBV2 and TRBJ1-2; D is undetermined. In germline, CDR1 is SNHLY, CDR2 FYNNEI. Trimming stripped 2 bases from V and 0 bases from J, with 10 bases between. The CDR3 runs to 15 residues.

This chain joins TRBV6-6 and TRBJ1-2, with D possibly being TRBD1 (6 bases). In germline, CDR1 is MNHNY, CDR2 SVGAGI (reference sequence). Trimming cost V 4 bases and J 6 bases, with 15 bases left between them. The CDR3 loop spans 14 amino acids. The CDR3 protein is CASSSGQSPNGYTF. Here the CDR3 DNA reads TGTGCCAGCAGTTCAGGACAGTCGCCTAATGGCTACACCTTC.

The chain recombines TRBV2 with TRBJ1-1; D is unresolved. Germline V CDR1 and CDR2: SNHLY, FYNNEI. Between the trimmed V and J ends, which lost 5 bases and 4 bases, there was a span of 11 bases. This CDR3 has 13 residues. The CDR3, as DNA: TGTGCCAGCAGTATCGGTGAGGGCACTGAAGCTTTCTTT. Translating gives CASSIGEGTEAFF.

This rearrangement joins TRBV7-8 to TRBJ1-1; D gene uncertain. CDR3 length equals 12 residues. Trimming left V 4 bases short and J 2 bases short, with 5 bases between. Germline V lookup: CDR1 SGHVS, CDR2 FQNEAQ. CDR3 loop: CASSWHNTEAFF. In DNA, the CDR3 is TGTGCCAGCAGCTGGCATAACACTGAAGCTTTCTTT.

CDR3 region: CASSALQETNNNEQFF. Here the CDR3 DNA reads TGTGCCAGTAGTGCATTACAGGAGACCAATAACAATGAGCAGTTCTTC. This chain links TRBV19 with TRBJ2-1; TRBD1 is a possible D gene (5 bases). Germline V gene sequence: CDR1 LNHDA, CDR2 SQIVND (reference sequence). CDR3 size: 16 residues. Trimming shortened V by 5 bases and J by 5 bases, and 19 bases separated the two germline ends.

This sequence joins TRBV25-1 and TRBJ2-1, with a weak D call TRBD1 (6 bases). Germline V gene data show CDR1 as MGHDK and CDR2 as SYGVNS. Trimming stripped 3 bases from V and 4 bases from J, with 13 bases between. The length of the CDR3 is 15 residues. CDR3 nucleotide sequence: TGTGCCAGCAGTGACGGGACACAGTTTTACAATGAGCAGTTCTTC. Amino acids: CASSDGTQFYNEQFF.

The CDR3 bases are TGTGCCAGCAGGCGACTAGCGGGGGCACATACGCAGTATTTT. Protein: CASRRLAGAHTQYF. V gene TRBV27 combines with J gene TRBJ2-3; 12 positions agree with TRBD2. The CDR3 extends over 14 amino acids. V dropped 6 bases and J dropped 7; count of bases not matched to a gene: 5. CDR1 is MNHEY, CDR2 SMNVEV, per germline (reference sequence).

This chain connects TRBV19 to TRBJ2-3; a possible D gene is TRBD2 (6 bases). Germline V gives CDR1 LNHDA, CDR2 SQIVND (reference sequence). This CDR3 is 17 amino acids long. Trimming removed 6 bases at V and 0 bases at J, with 19 bases between. The CDR3 protein is CASSGRFRGKSTDTQYF. CDR3 nucleotide sequence: TGTGCCAGTAGCGGACGGTTTCGGGGGAAAAGCACAGATACGCAGTATTTT.

The rearrangement links TRBV6-5 to TRBJ1-5; D remains ambiguous. Trimming left V 0 bases short and J 2 bases short, with 11 bases between. Germline V gene data show CDR1 as MNHEY and CDR2 as SVGAGI. The CDR3 covers 16 residues. The CDR3 loop is CASSYSYQAGNQPQHF. CDR3 DNA sequence: TGTGCCAGCAGTTACTCGTACCAAGCCGGCAATCAGCCCCAGCATTTT.

V usage is TRBV6-6 and J usage is TRBJ2-1, with 7 positions matching TRBD2. This CDR3 is 14 amino acids long. V shed 6 bases and J 8 bases; nucleotides not matched to a gene: 10. Germline V gene sequence: CDR1 MNHNY, CDR2 SVGAGI (reference sequence). CDR3 residues: CASSHWAGDDEQFF. Written as DNA, the CDR3 is TGTGCCAGCAGCCACTGGGCGGGAGACGATGAGCAGTTCTTC.

The genes are TRBV4-2 and TRBJ2-5; 8 bases fit TRBD2. This CDR3 is 14 amino acids long. The germline CDR1 and CDR2 sequences are LGHNA and YNFKEQ. V lost 3 bases and J lost 5; bases outside the gene matches: 5. CDR3 in DNA: TGTGCCAGCAGCCAGGGGACTAGAACGGAGACCCAGTACTTC. Its protein product is CASSQGTRTETQYF.

The V and J genes are TRBV28 and TRBJ2-7; 13 bases map to TRBD2. After removal of 6 bases from V and 6 bases from J, the junction contained 20 bases not matched to a gene. This CDR3 has 19 amino acids. The germline CDR1 and CDR2 sequences are MDHEN and SYDVKM. The CDR3 coding sequence is TGTGCCAGCAGCGGAGGACGGGGGACTAGCGGGATCCGAGGCCTCGAGCAGTACTTC. This encodes CASSGGRGTSGIRGLEQYF.

The V gene is TRBV30, the J gene TRBJ2-7, with unresolved D. Trimming shortened V by 2 bases and J by 2 bases, and 7 bases separated the two germline ends. CDR1 is GTSNPN and CDR2 is SVGIG in the germline V gene (reference sequence). The CDR3 is 12 residues long. CDR3 residues: CAWSYGAYEQYF. Here the CDR3 DNA reads TGTGCCTGGAGTTACGGAGCCTACGAGCAGTACTTC. The complete variable domain, with remaining parts taken from reference TRBV30 and TRBJ2-7, reads SQTIHQWPATLVQPVGSPLSLECTVEGTSNPNLYWYRQAAGRGLQLLFYSVGIGQISSEVPQNLSASRPQDRQFILSSKKLLLSDSGFYLCAWSYGAYEQYFGPGTRLTVT.

In the case of this clone: The germline gene is not matched at one end of the junction; a read error may be the cause. This chain uses TRBV11-2 with TRBJ1-1; no firm D call. The CDR3 loop spans 15 amino acids. Germline CDR1 SGHAT, CDR2 FQNNGV. CDR3 loop: CASSLSGPSLTGAFF. The CDR3 DNA is TGTGCCAGCAGCTTAAGCGGGCCGTCTTTGACTGGAGCTTTCTTT.

The chain recombines TRBV6-6 with TRBJ2-5, with a possible D match to TRBD1 (6 bases). The CDR3 runs to 14 residues. The V gene lost 0 bases and the J gene lost 1 base, with 6 bases spanning the gap. Germline-derived CDR1 and CDR2 are MNHNY and SVGAGI (reference sequence). This CDR3 reads CASSYSGAQETQYF. The CDR3, as DNA: TGTGCCAGCAGTTACTCGGGGGCCCAAGAGACCCAGTACTTC.

This chain connects TRBV6-1 to TRBJ1-1; D is perhaps TRBD1 (5 bases). CDR3 length equals 13 residues. The V and J ends lost 2 bases and 7 bases respectively, with 11 bases between them. Germline-derived CDR1 and CDR2 are MNHNS and SASEGT. The CDR3 region is CASSETSGGEAFF. The CDR3 DNA reads TGTGCCAGCAGTGAAACCTCCGGGGGTGAAGCTTTCTTT.

The rearrangement joins TRBV5-8 to TRBJ1-4; D is unresolved. V lost 3 bases, J lost 7 bases, and 31 bases lay in between. The germline V gene has CDR1 SGHTS and CDR2 YDEGEE. The CDR3 is made up of 20 amino acids. The CDR3, as DNA: TGTGCCAGCAGCTCATTACATCCGGAGGACGTCTATAACTCGGGTGAAAAACTGTTTTTT. Translated, it gives CASSSLHPEDVYNSGEKLFF.

J is TRBJ1-1 and V is TRBV9, with D possibly TRBD1 on 6 matching bases. V shed 2 bases and J shed 4 bases, with 12 bases lying between them. Germline V gene lookup returns CDR1 SGDLS and CDR2 YYNGEE. The CDR3 covers 14 residues. The CDR3 is CASSVTGSGTEAFF. The CDR3 DNA is TGTGCCAGCAGCGTGACAGGTTCCGGCACTGAAGCTTTCTTT.

The rearrangement links TRBV5-4 to TRBJ1-2; 8 bases match TRBD1. Trimming cost V 4 bases and J 4 bases; bases outside gene matches: 3. The CDR3 length is 13 residues. CDR1 and CDR2 (germline): SGHNT, YYREEE (reference sequence). The CDR3 DNA sequence: TGTGCCAGCAGCACAGGGGGGTTCTATGGCTACACCTTC. Its translation: CASSTGGFYGYTF. Full variable domain (remainder filled in from reference TRBV5-4 and TRBJ1-2): ETGVTQSPTHLIKTRGQQVTLRCSSQSGHNTVSWYQQALGQGPQFIFQYYREEENGRGNFPPRFSGLQFPNYSSELNVNALELDDSALYLCASSTGGFYGYTFGSGTRLTVV.

The V gene is TRBV30, the J gene TRBJ1-6, with a tentative D call TRBD1 (5 bases). The germline V gene has CDR1 GTSNPN and CDR2 SVGIG (reference sequence). CDR3 length: 15 amino acids. Trimming shortened V by 0 bases and J by 6 bases, and 12 bases separated the two germline ends. For the CDR3, the DNA is TGTGCCTGGAGTGTTGTGACAGAACCTAATTCACCCCTCCACTTT. Translating gives CAWSVVTEPNSPLHF.

The chain uses TRBV2 and TRBJ1-2; the match to TRBD1 covers 7 bases. Per germline, CDR1 SNHLY and CDR2 FYNNEI. V lost 4 bases and J lost 4; bases outside the gene matches: 6. The length of the CDR3 is 14 residues. The CDR3 spells CASSGRTGPYGYTF. The DNA of the CDR3 is TGTGCCAGCAGTGGGAGGACAGGTCCCTATGGCTACACCTTC. The complete variable domain, with remaining parts taken from reference TRBV2 and TRBJ1-2, reads EPEVTQTPSHQVTQMGQEVILRCVPISNHLYFYWYRQILGQKVEFLVSFYNNEISEKSEIFDDQFSVERPDGSNFTLKIRSTKLEDSAMYFCASSGRTGPYGYTFGSGTRLTVV.

V usage is TRBV5-1 and J usage is TRBJ1-4; 9 positions agree with TRBD1. V shed 5 bases and J 7 bases; nucleotides not matched to a gene: 9. Germline V gives CDR1 SGHRS, CDR2 YFSETQ. The CDR3 runs 15 residues. The CDR3 sequence is CASRRQGDIGEKLFF. The CDR3 DNA is TGCGCCAGCAGGAGACAGGGGGATATCGGTGAAAAACTGTTTTTT.

CDR3 amino acids: CASSLYSDSYEQYF. CDR3 coding DNA: TGCGCCAGCAGCTTGTATTCAGACTCCTACGAGCAGTACTTC. This sequence joins TRBV5-1 and TRBJ2-7; D is ambiguous. Trimming shortened V by 1 base and J by 0 bases, and 8 bases separated the two germline ends. Germline V gene sequence: CDR1 SGHRS, CDR2 YFSETQ. This CDR3 region has 14 residues.

The chain recombines TRBV6-5 with TRBJ1-6; no clear D. Germline CDR1 is MNHEY and CDR2 is SVGAGI. Trimming left V 8 bases short and J 3 bases short, with 11 bases between. The length of the CDR3 is 14 residues. CDR3 loop: CASGAILYNSPLHF. For the CDR3, the DNA is TGTGCCAGCGGAGCTATTCTCTATAATTCACCCCTCCACTTT.